Listed below are T cell receptor beta chains from one sample, sequenced in a study of identifying expanded T cells in peripheral blood. Some clones are missing from TCRdb's copy, which holds only in-frame ones; the method was immunoSEQ multiplex PCR. The data hold some 78,000 clones, with roughly 86% observed a single time. Sequencing input: blood. The source of these receptors is a person aged 18 to 75 in good health. The CDR3 runs from the conserved cysteine through the conserved F or W. The D gene is left open where the match is weak. Clone size, where shown, is once, few, many, or a class for clones that have expanded.

d_call	clone_size	v_call	j_call	cdr3_aa	cdr3_nt
TRBD1	-	TRBV27	TRBJ1-2	CASSQGQGSGYTF	TGTGCCAGCAGTCAGGGACAGGGGAGTGGCTACACCTTC
TRBD1	once	TRBV5-1	TRBJ2-7	CASSFSGTGYEQYF	TGCGCCAGCAGCTTCTCCGGGACAGGATACGAGCAGTACTTC
-	-	TRBV20-1	TRBJ2-5	CSARPQETQYF	TGCAGTGCTAGGCCCCAAGAGACCCAGTACTTC
-	-	TRBV14	TRBJ2-7	CASSQVVGAGEQYF	TGTGCCAGCAGCCAAGTAGTAGGGGCGGGCGAGCAGTACTTC
TRBD1	-	TRBV25-1	TRBJ1-1	CASSAAGGFTEAFF	TGTGCCAGCAGTGCGGCAGGGGGCTTTACTGAAGCTTTCTTT
-	-	TRBV6-5	TRBJ2-5	CASSPTAGPSGEQYF	TGTGCCAGCAGCCCAACCGCGGGACCCTCGGGAGAGCAGTACTTC
-	-	TRBV28	TRBJ1-3	CASSSPGLSGNTIYF	TGTGCCAGCAGTTCCCCGGGGCTCTCTGGAAACACCATATATTTT
TRBD2	-	TRBV28	TRBJ2-4	CASSLGITGLAGALTKNIQYF	TGTGCCAGCAGTTTAGGTATCACGGGACTAGCGGGAGCACTAACCAAAAACATTCAGTACTTC
-	-	TRBV9	TRBJ2-3	CASSVADTSTDTQYF	TGTGCCAGCAGCGTAGCGGACACTAGCACAGATACGCAGTATTTT
-	-	TRBV4-2	TRBJ2-1	CASSQDPYNEQFF	TGTGCCAGCAGCCAAGATCCTTACAATGAGCAGTTCTTC
TRBD2	few	TRBV6-4	TRBJ2-1	CASSDSGRGTPGLGYGEQFF	TGTGCCAGCAGTGACTCTGGCAGGGGCACACCGGGACTAGGATATGGTGAGCAGTTCTTC
-	-	TRBV6-6	TRBJ2-2	CASWGRIFTGELFF	TGTGCCAGCTGGGGCAGAATATTCACCGGGGAGCTGTTTTTT
-	-	TRBV19	TRBJ1-4	CASRVQLNEKLFF	TGTGCCAGTAGGGTCCAGCTTAATGAAAAACTGTTTTTT
TRBD2	-	TRBV27	TRBJ2-3	CASSPSGTRDTQYF	TGTGCCAGCAGCCCTAGCGGGACGCGAGATACGCAGTATTTT
TRBD1	-	TRBV19	TRBJ1-5	CATAGTGNQPQHF	TGTGCCACCGCGGGGACAGGGAATCAGCCCCAGCATTTT
TRBD1	-	TRBV19	TRBJ1-1	CASNRGLLVNTEAFF	TGTGCCAGTAACAGGGGTTTGTTAGTCAACACTGAAGCTTTCTTT
TRBD2	once	TRBV23-1	TRBJ2-3	CASSRGLAGGGESTDTQYF	TGCGCCAGCAGTCGTGGACTAGCGGGAGGGGGGGAGTCCACAGATACGCAGTATTTT
-	-	TRBV7-2	TRBJ1-2	CASSSQSSYGYTF	TGTGCCAGCAGCTCACAGTCCTCGTATGGCTACACCTTC
-	-	TRBV19	TRBJ2-5	CASSRGSQETQYF	TGTGCCAGTAGTAGGGGAAGCCAAGAGACCCAGTACTTC
TRBD1	-	TRBV7-2	TRBJ2-1	CASSISRDRFNNEQFF	TGTGCCAGCAGCATATCCCGGGACAGGTTCAACAATGAGCAGTTCTTC
-	-	TRBV28	TRBJ1-2	CASSEGTTLGYGYTF	TGTGCCAGCAGCGAGGGGACGACCTTAGGCTATGGCTACACCTTC
-	-	TRBV5-1	TRBJ2-2	CASSLAATTTGELFF	TGCGCCAGCAGCTTGGCCGCGACCACGACCGGGGAGCTGTTTTTT
TRBD1	-	TRBV4-3	TRBJ1-4	CASSQGQKPGQGNEKLFF	TGCGCCAGCAGCCAAGGTCAGAAACCGGGACAGGGGAATGAAAAACTGTTTTTT
-	-	TRBV5-1	TRBJ1-1	CASSLDGRTNTEAFF	TGCGCCAGCAGCTTGGATGGTAGGACGAACACTGAAGCTTTCTTT
-	-	TRBV7-9	TRBJ2-2	CASPSHLAGADTGELFF	TGTGCCAGCCCAAGCCACTTAGCAGGGGCCGACACCGGGGAGCTGTTTTTT
-	-	TRBV19	TRBJ2-5	CASSIGGLETQYF	TGTGCCAGTAGTATAGGGGGGCTAGAGACCCAGTACTTC
-	-	TRBV28	TRBJ2-7	CASSSYSTYEQYF	TGTGCCAGCAGTTCGTACTCAACCTACGAGCAGTACTTC
-	-	TRBV7-3	TRBJ1-1	CASSLQGRQTEAFF	TGTGCCAGCAGCTTACAGGGTAGGCAGACTGAAGCTTTCTTT
-	-	TRBV11-1	TRBJ1-1	CASSLGIPGHTEAFF	TGTGCCAGCAGCTTAGGAATCCCAGGACACACTGAAGCTTTCTTT
TRBD2	-	TRBV27	TRBJ2-1	CASSLTSGDYSYNEQFF	TGTGCCAGCAGTTTAACCAGCGGGGATTACTCCTACAATGAGCAGTTCTTC
-	-	TRBV30	TRBJ2-3	CAWSRWRDTQYF	TGTGCCTGGAGTCGGTGGCGCGATACGCAGTATTTT
-	few	TRBV5-6	TRBJ1-2	CASSLGGQSYGYTF	TGTGCCAGCAGCTTGGGCGGACAGAGCTATGGCTACACCTTC
-	-	TRBV28	TRBJ1-3	CASSFDARSGNTIYF	TGTGCCAGCAGTTTTGATGCCCGCTCTGGAAACACCATATATTTT
TRBD2	once	TRBV7-2	TRBJ2-2	CASSLVFSGSTGELFF	TGTGCCAGCAGCTTGGTTTTCAGCGGGAGCACCGGGGAGCTGTTTTTT
TRBD2	-	TRBV5-6	TRBJ2-1	CASSLLLAGGNEQFF	TGTGCCAGCAGCTTGTTGCTAGCGGGGGGCAATGAGCAGTTCTTC
-	-	TRBV29-1	TRBJ2-7	CSVEWDSSYEQYF	TGCAGCGTTGAGTGGGATAGCTCCTACGAGCAGTACTTC
TRBD1	once	TRBV6-5	TRBJ1-5	CASSLGQGDQPQHF	TGTGCCAGCAGTCTAGGACAGGGGGATCAGCCCCAGCATTTT
-	-	TRBV9	TRBJ2-1	CASSPVGPSSYNEQFF	TGTGCCAGCAGCCCCGTGGGACCAAGCTCCTACAATGAGCAGTTCTTC
-	-	TRBV6-5	TRBJ1-2	CASSAVGEGYTF	TGTGCCAGCAGCGCGGTAGGGGAAGGCTACACCTTC
-	-	TRBV7-2	TRBJ1-1	CASSGGALNTEAFF	TGTGCCAGCAGCGGGGGAGCGTTGAACACTGAAGCTTTCTTT